This TCR beta chain was sequenced in a study of OX40 agonist ivuxolimab in advanced cancers. Background on the study: Patients were treated with ivuxolimab, an agonistic anti-OX40 (CD134) antibody. Across the patients, intravenous ivuxolimab was delivered every 2 weeks at 0.01 to 10 mg/kg. Points from the study as a whole: There were also nonresponders showing low normalized T-cell clonal expansion.

The length of the CDR3 is 16 residues. V shed 5 bases and J 7 bases; nucleotides not matched to a gene: 8. Germline lookup yields CDR1 MDHEN and CDR2 SYDVKM. The data were produced by immunoSEQ multiplex PCR, yet TCRdb's version contains in-frame clones alone and is incomplete. The profile shows 62,000 or so clones, approximately 86% of them singletons. Details on this clone: Its cognate antigen is unknown.

This clonotype was obtained from an adult with an advanced solid tumor such as melanoma, head and neck, liver or kidney cancer. This specimen consisted of CD4+ or CD8+ T cells sorted from blood, obtained in a trial of the OX40 agonist ivuxolimab. V gene TRBV28 combines with J gene TRBJ2-5; 15 bases align to TRBD2. CDR3 protein: CASSPIGLAGGVTQYF. The CDR3 DNA follows: TGTGCCAGCAGTCCAATTGGACTAGCGGGAGGGGTGACCCAGTACTTC.